Following are 24 T cell receptor beta chains from one sample sequenced in a study of cytomegalovirus exposure and HLA in healthy donors. The PCR ran on 60 Vbeta and 13 Jbeta primers. The assay was immunoSEQ multiplex PCR, and TCRdb's table has in-frame clones only and misses some. Of more than 20,000 clones listed, 60% to 80% are singletons. Sequenced: PBMCs. The receptors were gathered from a male donor in good health and CMV-seronegative.

This chain uses TRBV7-2 with TRBJ2-7; TRBD1 might be the D (7 bases). Germline-derived CDR1 and CDR2 are SGHTA and FQGNSA. V was trimmed by 6 bases and J by 7 bases, leaving 13 bases between them. The CDR3 sequence is 12 residues long. CDR3 sequence: CASRKTGREQYF. In nucleotides, the CDR3 is TGTGCCAGCAGAAAGACAGGGAGGGAGCAGTACTTC. The entire variable domain, with the rest obtained from reference TRBV7-2 and TRBJ2-7, is as follows: GAGVSQSPSNKVTEKGKDVELRCDPISGHTALYWYRQSLGQGLEFLIYFQGNSAPDKSGLPSDRFSAERTGGSVSTLTIQRTQQEDSAVYLCASRKTGREQYFGPGTRLTVT.

The chain carries TRBV2 and TRBJ1-5; 8 nucleotides line up with TRBD1. The CDR3 is 14 residues long. V was clipped by 6 bases and J by 1 base; unmatched bases: 2. Germline V gives CDR1 SNHLY, CDR2 FYNNEI. For the CDR3, the DNA is TGTGCCAGCAGAGGACAGGGCAGCAATCAGCCCCAGCATTTT. Its translation: CASRGQGSNQPQHF. The full variable domain, completed using reference TRBV2 and TRBJ1-5, is EPEVTQTPSHQVTQMGQEVILRCVPISNHLYFYWYRQILGQKVEFLVSFYNNEISEKSEIFDDQFSVERPDGSNFTLKIRSTKLEDSAMYFCASRGQGSNQPQHFGDGTRLSIL.

This clone was observed once. The chain is built from TRBV7-9 and TRBJ2-1; 8 nucleotides line up with TRBD2. The CDR3 length is 16 residues. CDR1 SEHNR and CDR2 FQNEAQ come from the germline V gene (reference sequence). V lost 3 bases and J lost 5; bases outside the gene matches: 9. CDR3 residues: CASSFLGSGEDNEQFF. The CDR3 region has the DNA TGTGCCAGCAGCTTCTTAGGTAGCGGGGAGGACAATGAGCAGTTCTTC.

V and J are TRBV2 and TRBJ2-6; 7 nucleotides agree with TRBD1. The CDR3 length is 16 residues. Germline V gene lookup returns CDR1 SNHLY and CDR2 FYNNEI. The J segment lost 3 bases and the V segment lost 4 bases, leaving 6 bases of the junction unmatched. CDR3 loop: CASSVQGGGGANVLTF. As DNA, the CDR3 is TGTGCCAGCAGTGTTCAAGGGGGCGGTGGGGCCAACGTCCTGACTTTC.

V gene TRBV5-8 combines with J gene TRBJ2-2, with D possibly TRBD2 on 6 matching bases. The length of the CDR3 is 16 residues. Germline loops: CDR1 SGHTS, CDR2 YDEGEE. V was cut by 4 bases and J by 4 bases, with 17 bases left in between. The CDR3 loop is CASSPRSLALTGELFF. The CDR3 DNA reads as TGTGCCAGCAGCCCGAGGTCCCTAGCGCTCACCGGGGAGCTGTTTTTT.

The chain has TRBV5-4 and TRBJ2-2, with 8 bases that match TRBD2. CDR3 size: 16 residues. CDR1 is SGHNT, CDR2 YYREEE, per germline (reference sequence). V dropped 4 bases and J dropped 1; count of bases not matched to a gene: 6. The CDR3: CASSPAAGGNTGELFF. The CDR3 coding sequence is TGTGCCAGCAGCCCGGCGGCGGGGGGGAACACCGGGGAGCTGTTTTTT.

A few counts support this clone. The V and J genes are TRBV4-3 and TRBJ2-5; 8 bases fit TRBD2. V trimming: 3 bases; J trimming: 5 bases; junction bases outside the gene matches: 8. The CDR3 covers 15 residues. Per germline, CDR1 LGHNA and CDR2 YSLEER. The CDR3 region is CASSQDGGGGETQYF. DNA of the CDR3: TGCGCCAGCAGCCAGGACGGGGGGGGAGGGGAGACCCAGTACTTC.

The chain links TRBV7-9 to TRBJ2-7, with 8 bases identical to TRBD1. This CDR3 region has 15 residues. V was pared by 1 base and J by 5 bases, with 7 bases of the junction left unmatched. CDR1 is SEHNR and CDR2 is FQNEAQ in the germline V gene (reference sequence). The CDR3 region is CASSLGAGGRDEQYF. CDR3 nucleotide sequence: TGTGCCAGCAGCTTAGGCGCAGGGGGCCGGGACGAGCAGTACTTC.

The chain links TRBV6-5 to TRBJ2-7; weak D call: TRBD2 (5 bases). This CDR3 has 15 residues. V lost 6 bases and J lost 6, with 21 bases in between. CDR1 is MNHEY, CDR2 SVGAGI, per germline. CDR3: CASSGRAGLTGEQYF. CDR3 DNA: TGTGCCAGCAGCGGGCGGGCTGGGTTGACGGGCGAGCAGTACTTC.

This clone appeared a few times. The rearrangement links TRBV30 to TRBJ1-2, with 10 nucleotides matching TRBD1. The CDR3 runs 13 residues. Germline V gene data show CDR1 as GTSNPN and CDR2 as SVGIG (reference sequence). Trimming at V came to 2 bases and at J to 5 bases, leaving 2 bases not matched to a gene. Written as DNA, the CDR3 is TGTGCCTGGAGTACGGGACAGGGGTATGGCTACACCTTC. Its translation is CAWSTGQGYGYTF.

This chain links TRBV7-3 with TRBJ2-7; tentative D call: TRBD2 (6 bases). Deletions cut 7 bases from V and 5 bases from J, with 18 bases between. This CDR3 has 14 amino acids. Germline lookup yields CDR1 SGHTA and CDR2 FQGTGA. The CDR3: CASNYPGGRDEQYF. CDR3 coding DNA: TGTGCCAGCAATTACCCCGGAGGGCGGGACGAGCAGTACTTC.

The chain has TRBV7-3 and TRBJ1-1; D is unresolved. The germline V gene has CDR1 SGHTA and CDR2 FQGTGA. The CDR3 covers 13 residues. The germline V and J ends were trimmed by 3 bases and 1 base, with 6 bases remaining between them. For the CDR3, the DNA is TGTGCCAGCAGCTTTCAGGCGAACACTGAAGCTTTCTTT. Translating it yields CASSFQANTEAFF.

The rearrangement uses TRBV9 and TRBJ2-2, with 8 bases identical to TRBD1. Germline CDR1 is SGDLS and CDR2 is YYNGEE. The V segment lost 4 bases and the J segment 7 bases; nucleotides outside the gene matches: 9. The CDR3 spans 15 residues. The CDR3 DNA is TGTGCCAGCAGCCCAGGGGGCCCCCGGGGCGGGGAGCTGTTTTTT. The encoded protein is CASSPGGPRGGELFF. Complete variable domain (other parts from reference TRBV9 and TRBJ2-2): DSGVTQTPKHLITATGQRVTLRCSPRSGDLSVYWYQQSLDQGLQFLIQYYNGEERAKGNILERFSAQQFPDLHSELNLSSLELGDSALYFCASSPGGPRGGELFFGEGSRLTVL.

The chain links TRBV19 to TRBJ1-1; 7 bases map to TRBD1. V was clipped by 7 bases and J by 1 base; unmatched bases: 9. The CDR3 consists of 15 residues. Germline V gene lookup returns CDR1 LNHDA and CDR2 SQIVND (reference sequence). CDR3 DNA: TGTGCCAGTACGGCACAGGGGTTTCCGAACACTGAAGCTTTCTTT. Protein product: CASTAQGFPNTEAFF.

The chain recombines TRBV18 with TRBJ2-5; D is perhaps TRBD2 (5 bases). The germline CDR1 and CDR2 sequences are KGHSH and LQKENI. Trimming cost V 3 bases and J 9 bases, with 11 bases left between them. This CDR3 is 12 amino acids long. CDR3 bases: TGTGCCAGCTCACCCACCCTCGGGGCCCAGTACTTC. Protein: CASSPTLGAQYF. Full variable domain (rest looked up from reference TRBV18 and TRBJ2-5): NAGVMQNPRHLVRRRGQEARLRCSPMKGHSHVYWYRQLPEEGLKFMVYLQKENIIDESGMPKERFSAEFPKEGPSILRIQQVVRGDSAAYFCASSPTLGAQYFGPGTRLLVL.

The V call is TRBV28, the J call TRBJ2-1; possibly TRBD1 for D (8 bases). The CDR3 covers 16 residues. The V gene lost 3 bases and the J gene lost 2 bases, with 14 bases spanning the gap. Germline V gene data show CDR1 as MDHEN and CDR2 as SYDVKM. CDR3 DNA sequence: TGTGCCAGCAGTTTGGGGGGGACAGGCGCCTACAATGAGCAGTTCTTC. Protein product: CASSLGGTGAYNEQFF.

The CDR3 DNA follows: TGTGCCTGGAGTGTACGATTGGACAGTCGATTCTCCTACGAGCAGTACTTC. It codes for CAWSVRLDSRFSYEQYF. The J gene is TRBJ2-7, the V gene TRBV30; a possible D gene is TRBD1 (6 bases). Per germline, CDR1 GTSNPN and CDR2 SVGIG (reference sequence). Trimming stripped 0 bases from V and 0 bases from J, with 18 bases between. The CDR3 is 17 residues long.

The rearrangement joins TRBV7-3 to TRBJ2-1; 8 nucleotides agree with TRBD2. Germline CDR1 is SGHTA and CDR2 is FQGTGA. The CDR3 extends over 15 amino acids. With 5 bases clipped from V and 4 bases from J, the junction kept 7 bases outside the gene matches. In DNA form, the CDR3 reads TGTGCCAGCAGCATCAGCGGGGGAGAGTACAATGAGCAGTTCTTC. As protein: CASSISGGEYNEQFF.

This clone was observed once. The chain combines TRBV30 with TRBJ1-3, with no clear D. Germline-derived CDR1 and CDR2 are GTSNPN and SVGIG (reference sequence). This CDR3 has 15 amino acids. Between the trimmed V and J ends, which lost 0 bases and 1 base, there was a span of 10 bases. CDR3 DNA: TGTGCCTGGAGTGTTCCGGGAAATTCTGGAAACACCATATATTTT. This translates into CAWSVPGNSGNTIYF.

This clone was found once. The chain employs TRBV19 and TRBJ1-5, with D possibly being TRBD1 (5 bases). V lost 5 bases, J lost 2 bases, and 10 bases lay in between. The CDR3 has 14 residues. Germline V gene sequence: CDR1 LNHDA, CDR2 SQIVND (reference sequence). The CDR3 bases are TGTGCCAGTAGTGGTGGAGGGGGCAATCAGCCCCAGCATTTT. Translation gives CASSGGGGNQPQHF.

For the CDR3, the DNA is TGTGCCAGCAGCTTGTTTCCTAGCGGGAGTGGGAATGAGCAGTTCTTC. Translating it yields CASSLFPSGSGNEQFF. The chain is built from TRBV5-6 and TRBJ2-1, with 10 bases that match TRBD2. The germline gives CDR1 SGHDT, CDR2 YYEEEE. V lost 1 base to trimming and J lost 7 bases; unmatched junction nucleotides: 8. The CDR3 spans 16 residues.

The chain links TRBV11-2 to TRBJ2-7; maybe TRBD1 (5 bases). The ends were cut back, 5 bases at V and 7 bases at J, with 12 bases in the middle. CDR1 is SGHAT, CDR2 FQNNGV, per germline. The CDR3 loop spans 12 amino acids. The CDR3 here is CASSGALYEQYF. DNA of the CDR3: TGTGCCAGCAGCGGGGCCCTTTATGAGCAGTACTTC. Full variable domain (remainder filled in from reference TRBV11-2 and TRBJ2-7): EAGVAQSPRYKIIEKRQSVAFWCNPISGHATLYWYQQILGQGPKLLIQFQNNGVVDDSQLPKDRFSAERLKGVDSTLKIQPAKLEDSAVYLCASSGALYEQYFGPGTRLTVT.

This chain connects TRBV11-2 to TRBJ1-4; weak D call: TRBD1 (5 bases). Germline values: CDR1 SGHAT, CDR2 FQNNGV. Trimming removed 0 bases at V and 8 bases at J, with 16 bases between. The CDR3 length is 16 residues. The CDR3 DNA reads TGTGCCAGCAGCTTAGATACGGGGGAAAGGGTAGAAAAACTGTTTTTT. Its protein is CASSLDTGERVEKLFF.

The count of this clone is one. The chain carries TRBV7-9 and TRBJ2-7; a weak D match, TRBD1 (6 bases). V lost 4 bases and J 3 bases, leaving 16 bases between the germline ends. This CDR3 contains 15 residues. Germline-derived CDR1 and CDR2 are SEHNR and FQNEAQ (reference sequence). This CDR3 is CASSSQQGLLYEQYF. The CDR3 DNA sequence: TGTGCCAGCAGCTCCCAGCAGGGGCTGCTCTACGAGCAGTACTTC.